These 21 T cell receptor beta chains were sequenced from one sample in a study of T cells in tumors after PD-1 blockade. TCRdb's table, derived via immunoSEQ multiplex PCR, lists solely in-frame clones and lacks some. The table includes approximately 10,000 clones, 50% to 80% detected once. Specimen: tumor tissue, collected after anti-PD-1 treatment. Receptor source: a human donor with basal cell carcinoma.

The chain joins TRBV4-3 to TRBJ2-2; no definite D call. Germline V CDR1 and CDR2: LGHNA, YSLEER. V lost 1 base and J lost 3, with 9 bases in between. The CDR3 length is 15 residues. The CDR3 sequence is CASSQVEDHTGELFF. The CDR3 DNA reads TGCGCCAGCAGCCAAGTCGAGGACCACACCGGGGAGCTGTTTTTT.

The chain joins TRBV7-2 to TRBJ2-7; 9 positions agree with TRBD2. The V gene end was trimmed by 4 bases and the J gene end by 6 bases; junction bases not matched to a gene: 4. The CDR3 loop spans 13 amino acids. Germline values: CDR1 SGHTA, CDR2 FQGNSA. The CDR3 loop is CASSSGLALEQYF. The CDR3 DNA reads TGTGCCAGCAGCTCGGGACTAGCCCTCGAGCAGTACTTC.

The chain combines TRBV7-2 with TRBJ2-2; D possibly corresponds to TRBD1 (5 bases). The CDR3 spans 14 residues. V gave up 5 bases and J gave up 8 bases, with 15 bases separating them. Germline lookup yields CDR1 SGHTA and CDR2 FQGNSA. The CDR3 DNA sequence: TGTGCCAGCAGCCCCGGACATAAGACTGGGGAGCTGTTTTTT. Amino acid sequence: CASSPGHKTGELFF.

The chain employs TRBV12-5 and TRBJ2-3, with 9 bases identical to TRBD2. Looked up from germline, CDR1 is LGHNT and CDR2 is FRNRAP. The CDR3 runs to 15 residues. J was trimmed by 1 base and V by 11 bases; bases with no gene match: 10. The CDR3 spells CARWRGGGRTDTQYF. CDR3 sequence (DNA): TGTGCTCGCTGGCGGGGGGGCGGGCGCACAGATACGCAGTATTTT.

The genes are TRBV18 and TRBJ2-7, with TRBD2 as a possible D gene (5 bases). CDR1 is KGHSH, CDR2 LQKENI, per germline. The CDR3 has 16 residues. V shed 3 bases and J shed 2 bases, with 17 bases lying between them. The chain's CDR3 is CASSPPFGGPAYEQYF. CDR3 in DNA: TGTGCCAGCTCACCGCCCTTTGGCGGGCCCGCCTACGAGCAGTACTTC.

Of note for this clone: This sequence may be a read error, since a much larger clone differs from it by one base. Distinct nucleotide sequences in the sample also encode this CDR3. This chain uses TRBV6-2 or TRBV6-3 with TRBJ1-2; tentatively, D is TRBD1 (6 bases). Germline CDR1 reads MNHEY; CDR2 reads SVGEGT. The CDR3 is 13 residues long. The CDR3 sequence is CASSYWRGPGYTF. In DNA, the CDR3 is TGTGCCAGCAGTTACTGGCGGGGGCCCGGCTATACCTTC.

This clone is deemed medium-sized. The chain has TRBV4-1 and TRBJ1-6, with no clear D. V gave up 4 bases and J gave up 1 base, with 17 bases separating them. CDR1 MGHRA and CDR2 YSYEKL come from the germline V gene. The CDR3 is 18 residues long. The CDR3 coding sequence is TGCGCCAGCAGCCCCCGCCTAGAAGAAAGATCCTATAATTCACCCCTCCACTTT. Protein product: CASSPRLEERSYNSPLHF.

This chain links TRBV7-8 with TRBJ2-7; D may be TRBD1 (5 bases). CDR1 and CDR2 (germline): SGHVS, FQNEAQ. The CDR3 sequence is 15 residues long. Trimming removed 5 bases from V and 2 bases from J, with 16 bases in between. The CDR3 DNA is TGTGCCAGCAGCCATAGGACAAGGGGCCCCTACGAGCAGTACTTC. It specifies CASSHRTRGPYEQYF.

CDR3 coding DNA: TGTGCCAGTATTAGCAGGGTAGCCGGGGAGCTGTTTTTT. It specifies CASISRVAGELFF. The J gene is TRBJ2-2, the V gene TRBV19, with a tentative D call TRBD1 (5 bases). The CDR3 covers 13 residues. The germline CDR1 and CDR2 sequences are LNHDA and SQIVND (reference sequence). Trimming took off 7 bases at V and 6 bases at J, with 12 bases between the two ends.

V is TRBV6-5 and J is TRBJ1-1; the match to TRBD1 covers 10 bases. CDR1 and CDR2 (germline): MNHEY, SVGAGI. This CDR3 has 14 amino acids. V shed 6 bases, J shed 4 bases, and the junction held 5 bases outside the gene matches. In DNA form, the CDR3 reads TGTGCCAGCAGGCCGGGACAGGGGTCCACTGAAGCTTTCTTT. Its protein is CASRPGQGSTEAFF.

This clone was seen only a few times. V usage is TRBV4-2 and J usage is TRBJ1-3; 10 bases fit TRBD1. Looked up from germline, CDR1 is LGHNA and CDR2 is YNFKEQ. The V segment lost 3 bases and the J segment 1 base; nucleotides outside the gene matches: 9. This CDR3 is 18 amino acids long. The CDR3 region is CASSHSPGQGRSGNTIYF. CDR3 bases: TGTGCCAGCAGCCATTCCCCGGGACAGGGGAGGTCTGGAAACACCATATATTTT.

This clone turned up a few times. V is TRBV10-3 and J is TRBJ2-7, with D possibly called TRBD1 or TRBD2 (5 bases each). The CDR3 sequence is 15 residues long. Germline CDR1 ENHRY, CDR2 SYGVKD. V lost 3 bases and J lost 4, with 16 bases in between. The CDR3 nucleotides are TGTGCCATCAGTGACAAGGGGCGGGTGGATTACGAGCAGTACTTC. This gives the protein CAISDKGRVDYEQYF.

This clone is medium-sized (0.01 to 0.1%) within its sample. This sequence joins TRBV24-1 and TRBJ2-1, with TRBD1 matching 7 bases. J lost 10 bases, V lost 2 bases, and 1 base had no gene match. Germline CDR1 reads KGHDR; CDR2 reads SFDVKD. The CDR3 totals 12 residues. CDR3 region: CATSDSDREQFF. Here the CDR3 DNA reads TGTGCCACCAGTGATTCGGACAGGGAGCAGTTCTTC.

This clone was seen only a few times. The J gene is TRBJ2-3, the V gene TRBV5-4; D may match TRBD1 or TRBD2 (6 bases each). This CDR3 is built from 13 residues. The V end lost 4 bases, the J end lost 7 bases, and 13 bases lay between the germline ends. The germline V gene has CDR1 SGHNT and CDR2 YYREEE (reference sequence). The CDR3 sequence: CASSAEGGNTQYF. DNA for the CDR3: TGTGCCAGCAGCGCCGAGGGGGGAAATACGCAGTATTTT.

The genes are TRBV28 and TRBJ2-7; 12 bases are shared with TRBD2. The germline gives CDR1 MDHEN, CDR2 SYDVKM. The CDR3 extends over 14 amino acids. Trimming took 2 bases from V and 9 from J; bases not matched to a gene: 5. In nucleotides, the CDR3 is TGTGCCAGCAGTTTACTAGCGGGAGGGCCCGGGCAGTACTTC. Translation: CASSLLAGGPGQYF.

The chain has TRBV5-4 and TRBJ2-2, with 7 bases aligning to TRBD1. J lost 2 bases, V lost 7 bases, and 11 bases had no gene match. The CDR3 spans 16 residues. Germline V gives CDR1 SGHNT, CDR2 YYREEE (reference sequence). As DNA, the CDR3 is TGTGCCAGCGCCGCTCAGAGACAGGGCAACACCGGGGAGCTGTTTTTT. It specifies CASAAQRQGNTGELFF. Full variable domain (missing parts from reference TRBV5-4 and TRBJ2-2): ETGVTQSPTHLIKTRGQQVTLRCSSQSGHNTVSWYQQALGQGPQFIFQYYREEENGRGNFPPRFSGLQFPNYSSELNVNALELDDSALYLCASAAQRQGNTGELFFGEGSRLTVL.

This chain connects TRBV18 to TRBJ1-1; 7 bases agree with TRBD1. J lost 0 bases, V lost 6 bases, and 7 bases had no gene match. Germline assignment: CDR1 KGHSH and CDR2 LQKENI. The CDR3 spans 15 residues. In nucleotides, the CDR3 is TGTGCCAGCTCTAAGACGGGACAGATGAACACTGAAGCTTTCTTT. Its translation: CASSKTGQMNTEAFF.

This clone was counted a single time. The V call is TRBV6-5, the J call TRBJ2-7; no definite D call. V lost 6 bases to trimming and J lost 4 bases, with 13 bases between them. Germline assignment: CDR1 MNHEY and CDR2 SVGAGI. The CDR3 is 13 residues long. The CDR3 here is CASSQAQIYEQYF. For the CDR3, the DNA is TGTGCCAGCAGCCAGGCGCAAATTTACGAGCAGTACTTC.

V usage is TRBV7-9 and J usage is TRBJ1-5; D gene ambiguous. The CDR3 contains 12 residues. In germline, CDR1 is SEHNR, CDR2 FQNEAQ (reference sequence). V was cut by 0 bases and J by 7 bases, with 4 bases left in between. DNA for the CDR3: TGTGCCAGCAGCTTAGCAGGGCAGCCCCAGCATTTT. This codes for CASSLAGQPQHF.

The rearrangement uses TRBV7-9 and TRBJ1-1, with D unclear. The CDR3 is made up of 15 amino acids. Germline loops: CDR1 SEHNR, CDR2 FQNEAQ (reference sequence). The V end lost 5 bases, the J end lost 4 bases, and 17 bases lay between the germline ends. The CDR3 region is CASSPPTSRGTEAFF. The CDR3 DNA reads as TGTGCCAGCAGCCCACCGACCTCCCGGGGCACTGAAGCTTTCTTT.

This chain joins TRBV12-3 or TRBV12-4 and TRBJ2-7, with TRBD1 as a possible D gene (6 bases). The V and J ends lost 6 bases and 2 bases respectively, with 8 bases between them. The CDR3 runs 12 residues. CDR3 bases: TGTGCCAGCAGCAGGGGCCCCTACGAGCAGTACTTC. It translates to CASSRGPYEQYF.